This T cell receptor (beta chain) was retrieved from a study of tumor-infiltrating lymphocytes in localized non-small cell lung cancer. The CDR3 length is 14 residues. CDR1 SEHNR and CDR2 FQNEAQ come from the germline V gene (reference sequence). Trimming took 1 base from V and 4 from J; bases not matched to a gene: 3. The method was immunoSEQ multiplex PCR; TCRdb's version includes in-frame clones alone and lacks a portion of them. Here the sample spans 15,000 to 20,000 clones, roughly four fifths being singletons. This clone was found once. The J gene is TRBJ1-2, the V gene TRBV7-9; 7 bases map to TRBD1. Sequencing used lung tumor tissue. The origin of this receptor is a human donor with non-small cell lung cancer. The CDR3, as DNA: TGTGCCAGCAGCTTAGTACAGGGGAGCTATGGCTACACCTTC. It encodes CASSLVQGSYGYTF.